Listed below are T cell receptor beta chains from one sample, sequenced in a study of shared clonotypes between healthy human individuals. Assay used: immunoSEQ multiplex PCR; TCRdb lists only in-frame clones, some missing. The sample holds about 1.1 million clones, about four fifths seen once. Sequences were obtained from memory CD4+ T cells from PBMCs. Receptors originate from a man in his late teens or twenties in good health. Some clones in this sample may be carry-over from other donors' samples. Both conserved end residues are trimmed from each CDR3. The order of the fields is CDR3 length, V gene, J gene, CDR3 protein.

>15|TRBV10-3|TRBJ2-1
AISPLAPSGISNEQF
>11|TRBV30|TRBJ1-1
AWSGAANTEAF
>11|TRBV11-2|TRBJ2-1
ASSSVRGNEQF
>11|TRBV11-3|TRBJ2-7
ASSQTGAGEQY
>13|TRBV18|TRBJ2-1
ASSLLAGGYNEQF
>13|TRBV5-1|TRBJ1-6
ASSLDGSWDSPLH
>12|TRBV29-1|TRBJ2-2
SVDRGLNTGELF
>12|TRBV5-1|TRBJ1-1
ASSIQTGYTEAF
>10|TRBV18|TRBJ2-7
ASSPSGDEQY
>13|TRBV27|TRBJ1-5
ASSRIPGTNQPQH
>15|TRBV5-1|TRBJ2-5
ASRGGASGEQQETQY
>13|TRBV5-6|TRBJ1-5
ASSLFQGGTQPQH
>11|TRBV30|TRBJ2-7
AWSQGGPYEQY
>13|TRBV5-1|TRBJ2-3
ASSRGQGVGDTQY
>13|TRBV5-1|TRBJ2-7
ASSLAPGVSYEQY
>13|TRBV28|TRBJ1-4
ASSSTLTGNEKLF
>12|TRBV30|TRBJ2-2
AWLTRGNTGELF
>15|TRBV9|TRBJ1-5
ASSAGTGDYSNQPQH
>13|TRBV6-5|TRBJ2-1
ASSYSFADLDEQF
>12|TRBV28|TRBJ2-7
ASSPTSVSYEQY
>13|TRBV5-5|TRBJ2-7
ASSLTPGLGYEQY
>13|TRBV28|TRBJ1-5
ASSGTGQGDQPQH
>11|TRBV5-1|TRBJ2-5
ASSLGVRETQY
>14|TRBV15|TRBJ2-1
ATSRETRMSYNEQF
>14|TRBV12-2|TRBJ1-1
ASRLEGPRVNTEAF
>12|TRBV9|TRBJ1-2
ASSVDMTDYGYT
>10|TRBV2|TRBJ1-2
ASAFLNYGYT
>14|TRBV7-8|TRBJ2-1
ASSSQGASIYNEQF
>9|TRBV28|TRBJ1-3
ACRSGNTIY
>14|TRBV6-1|TRBJ1-3
ASSEYHWSSGNTIY
>10|TRBV21-1|TRBJ2-7
ASSNFPYEQY
>11|TRBV5-4|TRBJ1-2
ASSPDRNYGYT
>13|TRBV18|TRBJ2-1
ASSLGLAKIIQQF
>13|TRBV7-3|TRBJ2-2
ASSLMTSMAGELF
>14|TRBV7-2|TRBJ2-3
ASRSKRTSGTDTQY
>11|TRBV19|TRBJ1-1
ASSRGRNTEAF
>13|TRBV5-8|TRBJ2-2
ASSSRTGLLGELF